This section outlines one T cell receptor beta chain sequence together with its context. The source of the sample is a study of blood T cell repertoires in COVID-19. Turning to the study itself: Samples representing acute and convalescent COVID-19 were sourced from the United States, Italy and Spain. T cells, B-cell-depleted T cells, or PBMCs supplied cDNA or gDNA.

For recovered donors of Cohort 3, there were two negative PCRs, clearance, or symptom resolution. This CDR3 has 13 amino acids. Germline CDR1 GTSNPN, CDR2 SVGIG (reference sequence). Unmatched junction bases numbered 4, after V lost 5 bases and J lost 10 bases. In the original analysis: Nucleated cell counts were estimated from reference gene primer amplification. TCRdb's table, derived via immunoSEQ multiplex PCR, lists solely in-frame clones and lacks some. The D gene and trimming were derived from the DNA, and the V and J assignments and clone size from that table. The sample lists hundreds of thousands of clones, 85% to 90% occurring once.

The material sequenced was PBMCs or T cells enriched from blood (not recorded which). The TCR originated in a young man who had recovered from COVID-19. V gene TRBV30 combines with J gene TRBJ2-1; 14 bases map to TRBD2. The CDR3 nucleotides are TGTGCCTGGGGGACTAGCGGGAGTGGAGAGCAGTTCTTC. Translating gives CAWGTSGSGEQFF. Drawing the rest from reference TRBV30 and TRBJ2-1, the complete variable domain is SQTIHQWPATLVQPVGSPLSLECTVEGTSNPNLYWYRQAAGRGLQLLFYSVGIGQISSEVPQNLSASRPQDRQFILSSKKLLLSDSGFYLCAWGTSGSGEQFFGPGTRLTVL.